This T cell receptor beta chain was documented in a study of blood T cell repertoires in COVID-19. This table comes from immunoSEQ multiplex PCR, and its TCRdb copy is limited to in-frame clones, with some not included. The sample consists of fewer than 300,000 clones, roughly 85% of them appearing once. Germline V CDR1 and CDR2: SGHNT, YENEEA. V was shortened by 3 bases and J by 8 bases, with 13 bases between the two germline ends. The CDR3 totals 13 residues. This TCR derives from a human donor in a cohort sampled during active COVID-19. V usage is TRBV11-3 and J usage is TRBJ1-2, with D unclear. Sequences were obtained from peripheral blood. The CDR3 protein is CASSFSGSAGYTF. In DNA, the CDR3 is TGTGCCAGCAGCTTCTCCGGTAGTGCCGGCTACACCTTC.